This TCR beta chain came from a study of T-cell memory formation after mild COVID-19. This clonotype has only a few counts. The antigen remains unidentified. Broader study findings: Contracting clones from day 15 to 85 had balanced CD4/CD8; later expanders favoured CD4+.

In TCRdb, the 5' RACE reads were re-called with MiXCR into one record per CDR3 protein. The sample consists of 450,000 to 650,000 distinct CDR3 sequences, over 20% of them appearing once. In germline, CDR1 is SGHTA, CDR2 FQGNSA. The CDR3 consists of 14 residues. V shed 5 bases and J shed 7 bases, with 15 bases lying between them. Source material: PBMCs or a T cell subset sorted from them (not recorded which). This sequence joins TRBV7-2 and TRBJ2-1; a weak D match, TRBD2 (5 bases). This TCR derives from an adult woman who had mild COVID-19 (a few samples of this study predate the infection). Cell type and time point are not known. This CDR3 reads CASSHPGSPNEQFF. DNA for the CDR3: TGTGCCAGCAGCCACCCGGGATCCCCTAATGAGCAGTTCTTC.